Following are 28 T cell receptor beta chains from one sample sequenced in a study of blood T cells in healthy people across ages (dated by TCRdb to about 2015). Preparation of the library involved 5' RACE. Instrument used: Illumina HiSeq 2500. The second PCR ran for roughly 6 to 11 cycles and used a J-beta primer mix along with a sample-barcoded 5' primer. The public reads were run again by TCRdb, first through fastp at Q25 and then through MiXCR, and only productive beta chains were kept. When rows share a CDR3 protein, they turn into one entry using the most common DNA and genes. The sample contains about 970,000 distinct CDR3 sequences, just over 50% of them found a single time. About a fifth of the sample is held by the ten biggest clonotypes. Sequencing input: blood. These TCRs come from an older woman in good health.

This clonotype was observed a handful of times. V and J are TRBV12-3 or TRBV12-4 and TRBJ2-5; D is possibly TRBD1 (6 bases). CDR3 length: 11 residues. Trimming removed 10 bases at V and 1 base at J, with 7 bases between. CDR3 nucleotide sequence: TGTGCCACCAGGGGCCAAGAGACCCAGTACTTC. Translation gives CATRGQETQYF.

The gene calls are TRBV20-1 and TRBJ2-7; no clear D. Germline V gives CDR1 DFQATT, CDR2 SNEGSKA (reference sequence). V shed 7 bases and J shed 4 bases, with 14 bases lying between them. The CDR3 sequence is 12 residues long. The CDR3 spells CSVISPGYEQYF. DNA for the CDR3: TGCAGTGTTATCTCTCCGGGTTACGAGCAGTACTTC.

Turning to this clonotype: One end of the junction is discordant with germline, which a read error may explain. The rearrangement uses TRBV2 and TRBJ2-3; the D gene is possibly TRBD2 (6 bases). The CDR3 contains 17 residues. CDR1 and CDR2 from the germline V gene are SNHLY and FYNNEI. CDR3 DNA sequence: TGCGCCAGCAAAAAGCGGCTAGCGATTCGTAGCACAGATACGCAGTATTTT. Translating it yields CASKKRLAIRSTDTQYF.

On this clonotype: One junction end does not reproduce the germline sequence, and a read error may be involved. The chain uses TRBV28 and TRBJ2-2; no reliable D call. The CDR3 sequence is 15 residues long. CDR1 MDHEN and CDR2 SYDVKM come from the germline V gene. The CDR3 nucleotides read TGTGCCAGCAGTCGGCAGCCGTCGAACACGGGGGAGCTGTTTTTT. Protein sequence: CASSRQPSNTGELFF.

CDR3 DNA: TGTGCCACCAGTACCCTTGGGGGAAAGCAGTTCTTC. It translates to CATSTLGGKQFF. V and J are TRBV24-1 and TRBJ2-1; D assignment may be TRBD1 or TRBD2 (5 bases each). CDR1 KGHDR and CDR2 SFDVKD come from the germline V gene. V dropped 6 bases and J dropped 11 bases, with 13 bases sitting between them. The CDR3 has 12 residues.

This clonotype was counted a single time. The chain recombines TRBV7-9 with TRBJ2-4; possible D gene TRBD1, 5 bases. The DNA end is more similar to TRBJ2-7, so the J call may be wrong. The CDR3 sequence is 13 residues long. Germline V gene sequence: CDR1 SEHNR, CDR2 FQNEAQ (reference sequence). In DNA, the CDR3 is TGTGCCAGCAGCTTACCTCAGGGATCCGAGCAGTACTTC. Translation gives CASSLPQGSEQYF.

This clonotype was seen more than once but under ten times. The V and J genes are TRBV28 and TRBJ2-5; 8 bases are shared with TRBD2. The CDR3 spans 14 residues. V shed 5 bases and J 11 bases; nucleotides not matched to a gene: 13. Germline V gene data show CDR1 as MDHEN and CDR2 as SYDVKM. CDR3 region: CASSMTSALREQYF. The CDR3 DNA follows: TGTGCCAGCAGTATGACTAGCGCCCTCCGGGAGCAGTACTTC.

The rearrangement links TRBV4-3 to TRBJ1-2; possibly TRBD1 for D (5 bases). The CDR3 runs 15 residues. Trimming shortened V by 0 bases and J by 7 bases, and 15 bases separated the two germline ends. Germline CDR1 reads LGHNA; CDR2 reads YSLEER. The CDR3 nucleotides are TGCGCCAGCAGCCAAGACCAGGGAATATGGAGTGGCTACACCTTC. As protein: CASSQDQGIWSGYTF.

The chain carries TRBV5-1 and TRBJ2-2; 7 bases align to TRBD2. This CDR3 spans 15 amino acids. In germline, CDR1 is SGHRS, CDR2 YFSETQ. Trimming took 1 base from V and 3 from J; bases not matched to a gene: 3. CDR3 coding DNA: TGCGCCAGCAGCTTGCAACGGGGGGACACCGGGGAGCTGTTTTTT. Translated, it gives CASSLQRGDTGELFF. The variable domain in full, with the rest retrieved from reference TRBV5-1 and TRBJ2-2, is KAGVTQTPRYLIKTRGQQVTLSCSPISGHRSVSWYQQTPGQGLQFLFEYFSETQRNKGNFPGRFSGRQFSNSRSEMNVSTLELGDSALYLCASSLQRGDTGELFFGEGSRLTVL.

The genes are TRBV12-3 or TRBV12-4 and TRBJ2-1, with a tentative D call TRBD2 (6 bases). The CDR3 length is 16 residues. V lost 4 bases to trimming and J lost 1 base, with 14 bases between them. The CDR3 coding sequence is TGTGCCAGCAGTTACGGGGCGGGAATTTCCTACAATGAGCAGTTCTTC. This sequence encodes CASSYGAGISYNEQFF.

This clonotype was seen more than once but under ten times. CDR3 DNA sequence: TGTGCCTGGAGTGTACGGCTGACCCTTTCATATGGCTACACCTTC. It yields the protein CAWSVRLTLSYGYTF. The chain combines TRBV30 with TRBJ1-2; D not certain. The CDR3 runs to 15 residues. In germline, CDR1 is GTSNPN, CDR2 SVGIG (reference sequence). Trimming stripped 0 bases from V and 5 bases from J, with 16 bases between.

The rearrangement joins TRBV4-1 to TRBJ1-4; D ambiguous. The CDR3 is 17 amino acids. The germline V and J ends were trimmed by 0 bases and 2 bases, with 13 bases remaining between them. Germline lookup yields CDR1 MGHRA and CDR2 YSYEKL. The CDR3 DNA sequence: TGCGCCAGCAGCCAAGAAATAATTGATACCACTAATGAAAAACTGTTTTTT. Encoded protein: CASSQEIIDTTNEKLFF.

This clonotype came up a few times. The rearrangement links TRBV6-6 to TRBJ1-5, with D possibly being TRBD1 (6 bases). The germline V and J ends were trimmed by 8 bases and 3 bases, with 14 bases remaining between them. The CDR3 runs 14 residues. Looked up from germline, CDR1 is MNHNY and CDR2 is SVGAGI (reference sequence). The CDR3 here is CASEGRTDNQPQHF. The CDR3 DNA is TGTGCCAGCGAGGGGAGGACAGACAATCAGCCCCAGCATTTT.

The chain recombines TRBV29-1 with TRBJ2-4; 8 bases align to TRBD2. The tail of the sequence fits TRBJ2-5 better, so the J call may be wrong. Germline assignment: CDR1 SQVTM and CDR2 ANQGSEA. The CDR3 has 12 residues. CDR3 protein: CSARTSRETQYF. The CDR3 coding sequence is TGCAGCGCTCGGACTAGCCGGGAGACCCAGTACTTC.

The genes are TRBV27 and TRBJ1-6; D gene ambiguous. Germline CDR1 reads MNHEY; CDR2 reads SMNVEV (reference sequence). The CDR3 is 15 residues long. V lost 3 bases and J lost 5, with 11 bases in between. The DNA of the CDR3 is TGTGCCAGCAGTTTTACCAGGAGGGATAATTCACCCCTCCACTTT. Its translation is CASSFTRRDNSPLHF.

V gene TRBV27 combines with J gene TRBJ2-3, with D hard to call. Germline V lookup: CDR1 MNHEY, CDR2 SMNVEV (reference sequence). The CDR3 is 14 residues long. With 5 bases removed from V and 2 bases from J, the gap between germline ends came to 11 bases. The CDR3 coding sequence is TGTGCCAGCAGTGTAATACCAACCACAGATACGCAGTATTTT. The encoded protein is CASSVIPTTDTQYF.

This chain uses TRBV11-2 with TRBJ1-6, with D hard to call. Trimming left V 3 bases short and J 6 bases short, with 9 bases between. There are 14 residues in the CDR3. From germline, CDR1 is SGHAT and CDR2 FQNNGV. The DNA of the CDR3 is TGTGCCAGCAGCTTTGAGAGGGTTAATTCACCCCTCCACTTT. Protein sequence: CASSFERVNSPLHF.

This clonotype was recorded at least ten times. The chain combines TRBV5-1 with TRBJ1-6; 7 bases align to TRBD1. The CDR3 is 13 amino acids. The germline V gene encodes CDR1 SGHRS and CDR2 YFSETQ. V lost 4 bases, J lost 9 bases, and 4 bases stayed unmatched. DNA for the CDR3: TGCGCCAGCAGCCAACAGGGGAGTTCACCCCTCCACTTT. This sequence encodes CASSQQGSSPLHF.

This clonotype was seen only a few times. Its ends do not fully match the called genes, so a read error is possible. J is TRBJ2-5 and V is TRBV6-1; D unresolved. CDR1 and CDR2 (germline): MNHNS, SASEGT. CDR3 size: 15 residues. Here the CDR3 DNA reads TGTGCCTGCAGTGACACTTTGTCCCCCCAAGAGACCCAGTACTTC. It yields the protein CACSDTLSPQETQYF.

This clonotype was recorded only once. The rearrangement links TRBV27 to TRBJ2-6; D is perhaps TRBD2 (5 bases). This CDR3 has 16 residues. Looked up from germline, CDR1 is MNHEY and CDR2 is SMNVEV (reference sequence). V lost 3 bases, J lost 0 bases, and 9 bases lay in between. Here the CDR3 reads CASSFLAVSGANVLTF. CDR3 DNA sequence: TGTGCCAGCAGTTTCCTAGCTGTCTCTGGGGCCAACGTCCTGACTTTC.

This clonotype was counted once. V and J are TRBV7-9 and TRBJ2-1; TRBD2 matches 8 bases. CDR1 is SEHNR and CDR2 is FQNEAQ in the germline V gene (reference sequence). The V segment lost 2 bases and the J segment 4 bases; nucleotides outside the gene matches: 7. This CDR3 is built from 16 residues. The CDR3 DNA is TGTGCCAGCAGCTTAAGGGCGGGAGGATGGTACAATGAGCAGTTCTTC. It specifies CASSLRAGGWYNEQFF.

This clonotype was seen once. As DNA, the CDR3 is TGTGCCAGCAGCCGAGAGGGGGCCAAAAACATTCAGTACTTC. It specifies CASSREGAKNIQYF. V gene TRBV6-6 combines with J gene TRBJ2-4; the D call may be TRBD1 or TRBD2 (5 bases each). Germline CDR1 reads MNHNY; CDR2 reads SVGAGI (reference sequence). V lost 6 bases and J lost 1, with 10 bases in between. CDR3 length: 14 amino acids.

This clonotype was seen a handful of times. The genes are TRBV10-3 and TRBJ2-5; tentative D call: TRBD2 (5 bases). With 6 bases removed from V and 0 bases from J, the gap between germline ends came to 8 bases. Germline V CDR1 and CDR2: ENHRY, SYGVKD. CDR3 length: 13 residues. CDR3 amino acids: CAIRPGYQETQYF. CDR3 sequence (DNA): TGTGCCATCAGGCCGGGATACCAAGAGACCCAGTACTTC.

The rearrangement uses TRBV3-1 and TRBJ2-7, with TRBD1 identical over 8 bases. The J call may not be correct, given that the DNA end is closer to TRBJ2-5. CDR1 is LGHDT, CDR2 YNNKEL, per germline (reference sequence). This CDR3 has 15 residues. The CDR3 protein is CASSQHEDRVQTQYF. DNA for the CDR3: TGTGCCAGCAGCCAACACGAGGACAGGGTCCAGACCCAGTACTTC.

The rearrangement links TRBV20-1 to TRBJ2-1; 9 nucleotides match TRBD2. The CDR3 spans 16 residues. V shed 0 bases, J shed 7 bases, and the junction held 10 bases outside the gene matches. Per the germline V gene, CDR1 is DFQATT and CDR2 is SNEGSKA (reference sequence). The CDR3 spells CSAREPLAGTLNEQFF. The CDR3 DNA reads as TGCAGTGCTAGAGAACCTCTAGCGGGAACCTTGAATGAGCAGTTCTTC.

The chain is built from TRBV20-1 and TRBJ2-1; a weak D match, TRBD1 (6 bases). Germline values: CDR1 DFQATT, CDR2 SNEGSKA (reference sequence). The CDR3 consists of 17 residues. Trimming shortened V by 0 bases and J by 10 bases, and 25 bases separated the two germline ends. CDR3 DNA: TGCAGTGCTAGAGATCGGAAGGGGGAGTCCCCATTCGGGGAGCAGTTCTTC. Translating it yields CSARDRKGESPFGEQFF.

The V gene is TRBV4-1, the J gene TRBJ2-3; D possibly corresponds to TRBD2 (5 bases). The V gene's germline CDR1 is MGHRA and CDR2 YSYEKL. Deletions cut 1 base from V and 0 bases from J, with 17 bases between. CDR3 length equals 18 residues. In DNA form, the CDR3 reads TGCGCCAGCAGCCAAGTGCCACCAATCAGCGGTAGCACAGATACGCAGTATTTT. Protein product: CASSQVPPISGSTDTQYF.

The J gene is TRBJ2-3, the V gene TRBV20-1, with no clear D. Germline V gene data show CDR1 as DFQATT and CDR2 as SNEGSKA (reference sequence). The length of the CDR3 is 12 residues. Trimming took off 6 bases at V and 4 bases at J, with 11 bases between the two ends. The CDR3 loop is CSAGYLSDTQYF. For the CDR3, the DNA is TGCAGTGCAGGATACCTGTCAGATACGCAGTATTTT.